The rows below give T cell receptor beta chains drawn from one sample of a study of blood T cell repertoires in COVID-19. Measured with immunoSEQ multiplex PCR; TCRdb has only the in-frame clones, and not every one. This sample has roughly 120,000 clones, with approximately 81% found just once. Sequencing was performed on peripheral blood. These receptors originate from a human donor in a cohort sampled during active COVID-19. CDR3s include the opening cysteine and the closing phenylalanine or tryptophan. A D gene is named only where the DNA matches it firmly. Clone size is stated in some rows and not others, as once, few, many or a class when expanded.

j_call v_call clone_size d_call cdr3_length cdr3_aa cdr3_nt
TRBJ1-5 TRBV24-1 NA TRBD1 16 CATSDAGTGAVWPQHF TGTGCCACCAGTGATGCCGGGACAGGGGCGGTCTGGCCCCAGCATTTT
TRBJ1-1 TRBV5-1 NA TRBD1 13 CASSWYRGTEAFF TGCGCCAGCAGCTGGTACAGGGGCACTGAAGCTTTCTTT
TRBJ1-3 TRBV6-2/TRBV6-3 once NA 14 CASSRTFSGNTIYF TGTGCCAGCAGCCGGACATTTTCTGGAAACACCATATATTTT
TRBJ1-3 TRBV6-2/TRBV6-3 NA NA 14 CASSLLGSHDTIYF TGTGCCAGCAGCCTCCTTGGGAGCCATGACACCATATATTTT
TRBJ1-2 TRBV6-5 once TRBD1 15 CASSYGQANNYGYTF TGTGCCAGCAGTTACGGACAGGCAAATAACTATGGCTACACCTTC
TRBJ1-5 TRBV15 once NA 15 CATSRDTGGGQPQHF TGTGCCACCAGCAGAGATACCGGGGGAGGTCAGCCCCAGCATTTT
TRBJ1-3 TRBV28 NA TRBD1 16 CASSFPGQGNGNTIYF TGTGCCAGCAGTTTCCCGGGACAGGGAAACGGAAACACCATATATTTT
TRBJ1-6 TRBV6-6 NA NA 15 CASSWGGQENSPLHF TGTGCCAGCAGTTGGGGGGGGCAGGAAAATTCACCCCTCCACTTT
TRBJ2-3 TRBV5-1 NA TRBD2 13 CASSLSGGDTQYF TGCGCCAGCAGCTTGAGCGGGGGAGATACGCAGTATTTT
TRBJ1-4 TRBV19 NA TRBD1 14 CASNPTGINEKLFF TGTGCCAGTAACCCGACAGGGATTAATGAAAAACTGTTTTTT
TRBJ2-3 TRBV5-1 NA TRBD2 18 CASSWAPLTSASTDTQYF TGCGCCAGCAGCTGGGCACCCTTGACTAGCGCAAGCACAGATACGCAGTATTTT
TRBJ2-7 TRBV10-2 once TRBD1 14 CASRRTGRGYEQYF TGCGCCAGCAGAAGGACAGGGCGGGGCTACGAGCAGTACTTC
TRBJ1-5 TRBV19 NA TRBD1 14 CASTRTGDTEPQHF TGTGCCTCCACCCGGACAGGGGATACGGAGCCCCAGCATTTT
TRBJ2-2 TRBV27 NA TRBD1 15 CASRPGQVSAGELFF TGTGCCAGCAGACCGGGACAGGTTTCTGCCGGGGAGCTGTTTTTT
TRBJ2-2 TRBV19 NA NA 13 CASTVGAVGELFF TGTGCCAGTACCGTGGGGGCGGTCGGGGAGCTGTTTTTT
TRBJ1-5 TRBV7-8 few TRBD1 15 CASSSGQNSNQPQHF TGTGCCAGCAGCTCGGGACAGAATAGCAATCAGCCCCAGCATTTT
TRBJ2-6 TRBV28 NA NA 17 CASRRRDLITGANVLTF TGTGCCAGCAGGAGGAGAGACCTTATTACTGGGGCCAACGTCCTGACTTTC
TRBJ2-1 TRBV5-6 NA TRBD2 16 CASSSSGGESYNEQFF TGTGCCAGCAGCTCTAGCGGGGGAGAGTCCTACAATGAGCAGTTCTTC
TRBJ2-3 TRBV28 NA TRBD2 17 CASSLGLTAGSTDTQYF TGTGCCAGCAGTTTAGGCCTGACAGCGGGGTCCACAGATACGCAGTATTTT
TRBJ1-5 TRBV6-5 NA TRBD1 14 CASSLTGENQPQHF TGTGCCAGCAGTCTGACAGGGGAAAATCAGCCCCAGCATTTT
TRBJ1-6 TRBV27 NA NA 14 CASSFISYNSPLHF TGTGCCAGCAGTTTTATCTCCTATAATTCACCCCTCCACTTT
TRBJ1-5 TRBV25-1 NA TRBD1 16 CASSEGTGFENQPQHF TGTGCCAGCAGTGAGGGGACAGGCTTCGAAAATCAGCCCCAGCATTTT